This T cell receptor beta chain was retrieved from a study of graft-versus-host responses after intestinal transplantation. V was pared by 5 bases and J by 3 bases, with 13 bases between. This CDR3 contains 15 residues. Looked up from germline, CDR1 is SGHAT and CDR2 is FQNNGV. Data came from immunoSEQ multiplex PCR; TCRdb stores just in-frame clones and leaves some out. The table lists 65,000 to 90,000 clones, more than 80% of them singletons. On this clone itself: Antigen specificity is unknown.

The specimen was unstimulated CD8+ T cells sorted from spleen or lymph node cells, collected before intestinal transplant. The sequence derives from a human donor who received an intestinal transplant. The chain recombines TRBV11-2 with TRBJ1-4, with D perhaps matching TRBD1 (6 bases). The CDR3 spells CASSDQGQANEKLFF. DNA for the CDR3: TGTGCCAGCAGCGATCAGGGGCAAGCTAATGAAAAACTGTTTTTT.